These 9 T cell receptor beta chains were sequenced from one sample in a study of T-cell memory formation after mild COVID-19. One entry per CDR3 protein results from TCRdb running MiXCR on the 5' RACE reads. This table holds about 250,000 distinct CDR3 sequences, roughly 15% found once. Sequencing used PBMCs or a T cell subset sorted from them (not recorded which). The origin of the receptors is an adult woman who had mild COVID-19 (a few samples of this study predate the infection). Cell type and time point are not known.

This clonotype has more than one count but fewer than ten. Written as DNA, the CDR3 is TGTGCCAGCAGTTTTAGGGACCGTACTGGGGGCTACACCTTC. Translation: CASSFRDRTGGYTF. The chain joins TRBV12-3 or TRBV12-4 to TRBJ1-2; tentatively, D is TRBD1 (5 bases). With 3 bases removed from V and 8 bases from J, the gap between germline ends came to 16 bases. This CDR3 has 14 residues.

There are a few counts of this clonotype. The V call is TRBV5-1, the J call TRBJ2-1, with 8 nucleotides matching TRBD2. The CDR3 spans 13 residues. Germline V gene sequence: CDR1 SGHRS, CDR2 YFSETQ. With V trimmed by 0 bases and J by 9 bases, 2 bases remained unmatched. The CDR3 DNA reads TGCGCCAGCAGCTTGGAAGCGGGAGCTGAGCAGTTCTTC. It translates to CASSLEAGAEQFF.

This clonotype was seen a few times. This chain links TRBV15 with TRBJ2-1; D remains ambiguous. From germline, CDR1 is LNHNV and CDR2 YYDKDF (reference sequence). V lost 0 bases, J lost 9 bases, and 9 bases lay in between. The CDR3 totals 13 residues. CDR3 loop: CATSRDPSTEQFF. DNA for the CDR3: TGTGCCACCAGCAGAGACCCAAGCACTGAGCAGTTCTTC. The whole variable domain, remainder taken from reference TRBV15 and TRBJ2-1, is DAMVIQNPRYQVTQFGKPVTLSCSQTLNHNVMYWYQQKSSQAPKLLFHYYDKDFNNEADTPDNFQSRRPNTSFCFLDIRSPGLGDTAMYLCATSRDPSTEQFFGPGTRLTVL.

The chain joins TRBV18 to TRBJ1-5; D call uncertain. Trimming left V 1 base short and J 0 bases short, with 10 bases between. CDR3 size: 16 residues. The V gene's germline CDR1 is KGHSH and CDR2 LQKENI. The CDR3 loop is CASSPLPQASNQPQHF. The DNA for the CDR3 is TGTGCCAGCTCACCACTTCCCCAGGCTAGCAATCAGCCCCAGCATTTT.

This clonotype was seen ten or more times. The chain couples TRBV12-3 or TRBV12-4 to TRBJ1-2; a weak D match, TRBD1 (5 bases). With 4 bases removed from V and 8 bases from J, the gap between germline ends came to 11 bases. CDR3 size: 12 residues. The CDR3 coding sequence is TGTGCCAGCAGTTCGGGACCTCGGGGCTACACCTTC. As protein: CASSSGPRGYTF.

This clonotype was counted between two and nine times. This chain uses TRBV6-6 with TRBJ1-2, with 8 bases matching TRBD1. The germline V gene encodes CDR1 MNHNY and CDR2 SVGAGI (reference sequence). This CDR3 has 17 amino acids. V lost 0 bases, J lost 7 bases, and 13 bases stayed unmatched. The CDR3 DNA reads TGTGCCAGCAGTTACTCGATTGACAGGGGCCGTTTCGGTGGCTACACCTTC. Its protein is CASSYSIDRGRFGGYTF.

The J gene is TRBJ1-1, the V gene TRBV12-3 or TRBV12-4, with D uncertain. V lost 1 base, J lost 0 bases, and 6 bases lay in between. The CDR3 length is 14 residues. The CDR3 region has the DNA TGTGCCAGCAGTTTAGACCAGCTGAACACTGAAGCTTTCTTT. This codes for CASSLDQLNTEAFF.

V and J are TRBV14 and TRBJ2-3; 15 bases align to TRBD2. V gave up 4 bases and J gave up 8 bases; unmatched junction bases: 4. This CDR3 has 15 residues. Germline V gene lookup returns CDR1 SGHDN and CDR2 FVKESK. The CDR3 protein is CASSRTSGGEATQYF. The CDR3 region has the DNA TGTGCCAGCAGCCGGACTAGCGGGGGGGAAGCTACGCAGTATTTT.

This clonotype has just one count. At one end the junction does not follow the germline gene, possibly because of a read error. The V and J genes are TRBV7-7 and TRBJ2-5; D unclear. The CDR3 totals 13 residues. Germline loops: CDR1 SSHAT, CDR2 FNYEAQ (reference sequence). The CDR3 region is CASSFSFVETQYF. The CDR3 DNA reads as TGTGCTAGCAGCTTTAGCTTCGTGGAGACCCAGTACTTC.